The T cell receptor (beta chain) under discussion was sequenced for a study of shared clonotypes between healthy human individuals. In the source study's methods: ImmunoSEQ yielded junction-only sequences lacking quality scores, so filtering differed. Method: immunoSEQ multiplex PCR; TCRdb's copy keeps in-frame clones and lacks some. From that table come the V and J calls and clone size; the DNA was used to work out D and trimming. The sample includes approximately 1,500,000 clones, roughly 96% of them seen just once. For this clone: Its antigen remains unidentified.

Study results and caveats: Blood was the sole source, and tissue repertoires probably differ.

Material: naive CD4+ T cells sorted from blood. Subset given: CD45RA+ positively selected. This TCR was recovered from a man between 25 and 39 years old in good health.

CDR3 protein: CASSFLGNHEQYF. The CDR3 DNA reads as TGTGCCAGCAGCTTTCTAGGGAACCACGAGCAGTACTTC. V is TRBV5-5 and J is TRBJ2-7; D is undetermined. The CDR3 covers 13 residues. Trimming removed 2 bases at V and 5 bases at J, with 11 bases between. Per the germline V gene, CDR1 is SGHKS and CDR2 is YYEKEE (reference sequence).